This entry describes one T cell receptor beta chain. The sample is drawn from a study of blood T cell repertoires in COVID-19. Study information: Some COVID-19 samples were acute and others convalescent; all came from the United States, Italy and Spain. Sources were T cells, B-cell-depleted T cells, or PBMCs; the material itself was cDNA or gDNA.

How the authors handled the data: Nucleated cell number was recorded as an estimate derived from reference gene primer amplification. This table comes from immunoSEQ multiplex PCR, and its TCRdb copy is limited to in-frame clones, with some not included. That table furnishes V, J and clone size, whereas the DNA furnished D and trimming. The profile shows 40,000 to 60,000 clones, around 85% of them singletons. The sequencing input was peripheral blood. The sequence came from a woman aged 60 to 75 with acute or convalescent COVID-19.

CDR3: CASSEALVGAGGRETQYF. CDR3 bases: TGTGCCAGCAGTGAAGCGCTAGTGGGGGCCGGCGGGCGGGAGACCCAGTACTTC. This sequence joins TRBV6-1 and TRBJ2-5; tentatively, D is TRBD1 (6 bases). Per the germline V gene, CDR1 is MNHNS and CDR2 is SASEGT. CDR3 size: 18 residues. The germline V and J ends were trimmed by 0 bases and 5 bases, with 22 bases remaining between them.